This TCR beta chain is from a study of cytomegalovirus exposure and HLA in healthy donors. Points from the study as a whole: The classifier was said to identify cytomegalovirus status with high specificity and sensitivity.

This CDR3 has 18 residues. The germline V gene has CDR1 SGHDT and CDR2 YYEEEE. Trimming took off 4 bases at V and 0 bases at J, with 21 bases between the two ends. With regard to this clone: Its cognate antigen is unknown.

With 60 Vbeta and 13 Jbeta primers, the PCR was carried out. Sequencing used immunoSEQ multiplex PCR; TCRdb keeps in-frame clones, though not all of them. Of about 190,000 clones listed, around three quarters are singletons. Sequencing was done on a sample of PBMCs. The clonotype was recovered from a woman younger than 35 in good health and CMV-seronegative. This rearrangement joins TRBV5-6 to TRBJ2-3; a possible D gene is TRBD2 (6 bases). The CDR3 here is CASSGQVFSGASTDTQYF. The CDR3 bases are TGTGCCAGCAGCGGGCAGGTCTTTAGCGGAGCTAGCACAGATACGCAGTATTTT.